This is a list of T cell receptor beta chains from one sample in a study of blood T cell repertoires in COVID-19. Method: immunoSEQ multiplex PCR; TCRdb's copy keeps in-frame clones and lacks some. The sample holds about 38,000 clones, around 74% seen once. The specimen was peripheral blood. Receptors originate from a man in his 70s with COVID-19, enrolled during active disease. The conserved cysteine and the conserved F or W are not part of the CDR3 here.

TRBJ2-5 TRBV15 ATLGPRDNQETQY
TRBJ2-7 TRBV5-1 ASSYDKGSSYEQY
TRBJ2-5 TRBV19 ASSKITGRAEETQY
TRBJ2-5 TRBV5-1 ASRATSGSRETQY
TRBJ1-2 TRBV25-1 ASSESQGYYGYT
TRBJ2-5 TRBV18 ASSPQRGEETQY
TRBJ1-5 TRBV19 ASSRSGGDLRPQH
TRBJ2-1 TRBV5-1 ASSLGQGFLYEQF
TRBJ1-1 TRBV20-1 SARTGWGAF
TRBJ1-4 TRBV4-3 ASSQDLTGSNEKLF
TRBJ1-5 TRBV19 ASSMDRGLGNQPQH
TRBJ2-7 TRBV30 AWTRTGKYEQY
TRBJ2-1 TRBV5-1 ASSLTSIDEQF
TRBJ1-2 TRBV12-5 ASGTTGQGPSANYGYT
TRBJ2-1 TRBV28 ASSFSGQGGGEQF
TRBJ2-7 TRBV4-1 ASSPGIGLAKLYEQY
TRBJ1-1 TRBV5-4 ASSLGGAGGAGNTEAF
TRBJ1-1 TRBV3-1/TRBV3-2 ASSTRWGRMNTEAF
TRBJ1-5 TRBV2 ASSLGTGNQPQH
TRBJ2-7 TRBV7-9 ASRLAEGSYEQY
TRBJ1-2 TRBV9 ASSAEVRGLANYGYT
TRBJ2-4 TRBV19 ASSILVEAKNIQY
TRBJ2-1 TRBV5-6 ASSFGSYNEQF
TRBJ1-1 TRBV28 ASTRSGTEAF
TRBJ1-4 TRBV4-1 ASSQGGGGIEKLF
TRBJ2-2 TRBV2 ASSEAPGTGSGELF
TRBJ2-2 TRBV6-5 ASSYSRGAGTGELF
TRBJ1-3 TRBV6-5 ASSKTGAGNTIY
TRBJ2-7 TRBV6-2/TRBV6-3 ASSQRQGPHYEQY
TRBJ1-3 TRBV7-8 ASSLSGTGAGNTIY
TRBJ2-1 TRBV7-6 ASSLRQSSYNEQF